This T cell receptor (beta chain) was profiled in a study of blood T cell repertoires in COVID-19. Data came from immunoSEQ multiplex PCR; TCRdb stores just in-frame clones and leaves some out. The profile shows 3,000 to 3,500 clones, approximately 80% of them singletons. Trimming took off 3 bases at V and 8 bases at J, with 13 bases between the two ends. The CDR3 consists of 12 residues. CDR1 is DFQATT, CDR2 SNEGSKA, per germline (reference sequence). The chain carries TRBV20-1 and TRBJ1-2; D ambiguous. This clonotype was sampled from a human donor in a cohort sampled during active COVID-19. Source material: peripheral blood. The CDR3 coding sequence is TGCAGTGCTAGTAGGAGAGAGGAGGGCTACACCTTC. It yields the protein CSASRREEGYTF.